One and the same sample provided the 23 T cell receptor beta chains below, sequenced in a study of T cells in Graves' hyperthyroidism and ophthalmopathy. It was RNA transcripts that yielded the amplified TCR beta CDR3 regions. The TCR CDR3 first-round RT-PCR relied on the HTBI primer set. TCRdb itself ran the multiplex PCR reads through MiXCR, one entry per CDR3 protein. The table has approximately 720,000 distinct CDR3 sequences, 18% seen once. Specimen: blood. The receptors originated from a woman aged 50 to 60 with Graves' hyperthyroidism that later progressed to Graves' ophthalmopathy.

The genes are TRBV12-3 or TRBV12-4 and TRBJ2-7, with D unclear. The CDR3 length is 12 residues. Trimming took 5 bases from V and 7 from J, leaving 12 bases between them. CDR3 bases: TGTGCCAGCAGTGCCGGTCCCGGGGAGCAGTACTTC. It is translated as CASSAGPGEQYF.

The chain carries TRBV27 and TRBJ2-1; D may be TRBD2 (5 bases). The CDR3 covers 17 residues. V dropped 0 bases and J dropped 0 bases, with 12 bases sitting between them. Germline CDR1 reads MNHEY; CDR2 reads SMNVEV (reference sequence). In nucleotides, the CDR3 is TGTGCCAGCAGTTTATCGGAGGTACCGAGCTCCTACAATGAGCAGTTCTTC. Amino acid sequence: CASSLSEVPSSYNEQFF.

V gene TRBV11-2 combines with J gene TRBJ2-6; no clear D. Germline CDR1 is SGHAT and CDR2 is FQNNGV. The CDR3 extends over 18 amino acids. V lost 3 bases and J lost 2, with 17 bases in between. DNA of the CDR3: TGTGCCAGCAGCTTTTTCTATGAGCCTGACCCTGGGGCCAACGTCCTGACTTTC. Amino acid sequence: CASSFFYEPDPGANVLTF. Based on the CDR3 plus reference TRBV11-2 and TRBJ2-6, the full variable domain is EAGVAQSPRYKIIEKRQSVAFWCNPISGHATLYWYQQILGQGPKLLIQFQNNGVVDDSQLPKDRFSAERLKGVDSTLKIQPAKLEDSAVYLCASSFFYEPDPGANVLTFGAGSRLTVL.

The chain links TRBV20-1 to TRBJ2-1, with 9 positions matching TRBD2. The V gene end was trimmed by 0 bases and the J gene end by 9 bases; junction bases not matched to a gene: 0. The V gene's germline CDR1 is DFQATT and CDR2 SNEGSKA (reference sequence). The CDR3 runs 12 residues. In DNA, the CDR3 is TGCAGTGCTAGAGATAGCGGGGGTGAGCAGTTCTTC. It translates to CSARDSGGEQFF.

Here the CDR3 DNA reads TGTGCCACCAGCAGAGATCGGATCTCCGGGGAGCTGTTTTTT. Protein: CATSRDRISGELFF. J is TRBJ2-2 and V is TRBV15, with D unclear. The CDR3 extends over 14 amino acids. V gave up 0 bases and J gave up 6 bases, with 8 bases separating them. Germline-derived CDR1 and CDR2 are LNHNV and YYDKDF (reference sequence). Using reference TRBV15 and TRBJ2-2 for the parts outside the CDR3, the full variable domain is DAMVIQNPRYQVTQFGKPVTLSCSQTLNHNVMYWYQQKSSQAPKLLFHYYDKDFNNEADTPDNFQSRRPNTSFCFLDIRSPGLGDTAMYLCATSRDRISGELFFGEGSRLTVL.

This clonotype was recorded many times. The chain recombines TRBV7-9 with TRBJ2-1; D is tentatively TRBD1 or TRBD2 (6 bases each). The length of the CDR3 is 15 residues. V was cut by 2 bases and J by 7 bases, with 15 bases left in between. Germline V CDR1 and CDR2: SEHNR, FQNEAQ (reference sequence). CDR3 sequence (DNA): TGTGCCAGCAGCTTACGAGGGACGGGGGCGAATGAGCAGTTCTTC. Translation: CASSLRGTGANEQFF.

In this sample, this clonotype turned up a few times. It may be a read error: a sequence one base away is much more abundant. This chain joins TRBV6-1 and TRBJ2-3, with TRBD1 matching over 10 bases. The CDR3 length is 15 residues. The ends lost 7 bases at V and 1 base at J; junction bases unmatched: 5. Per germline, CDR1 MNHNS and CDR2 SASEGT. CDR3 protein: CASTGGTGGTDTQYF. CDR3 DNA sequence: TGTGCCAGCACTGGCGGGACAGGGGGCACAGATACGCAGTATTTT.

V is TRBV24-1 and J is TRBJ2-3; 9 positions match TRBD2. The CDR3 has 15 residues. Per the germline V gene, CDR1 is KGHDR and CDR2 is SFDVKD. Losses at the gene ends were 4 bases for V and 12 bases for J; bases not matched to a gene: 13. DNA for the CDR3: TGTGCCACCAGTGACCCTAGCGGGGACCCTTTAATTCAGTATTTT. Its protein product is CATSDPSGDPLIQYF.

The chain recombines TRBV3-1 with TRBJ2-1, with 10 bases matching TRBD2. From germline, CDR1 is LGHDT and CDR2 YNNKEL (reference sequence). Trimming removed 5 bases from V and 9 bases from J; junction bases left unmatched: 7. The CDR3 has 14 amino acids. CDR3 residues: CASSSAAGGGEQFF. The CDR3 DNA reads as TGTGCCAGCAGCAGCGCAGCGGGGGGGGGTGAGCAGTTCTTC.

This clonotype was observed at least ten times. V is TRBV20-1 and J is TRBJ1-1, with 10 bases lining up with TRBD1. Germline assignment: CDR1 DFQATT and CDR2 SNEGSKA (reference sequence). This CDR3 has 13 amino acids. The V gene end was trimmed by 3 bases and the J gene end by 6 bases; junction bases not matched to a gene: 4. The CDR3 loop reads CSASDGQGAEAFF. CDR3 nucleotides: TGCAGTGCTAGCGACGGACAGGGGGCTGAAGCTTTCTTT.

The rearrangement links TRBV5-8 to TRBJ1-4, with D possibly TRBD1 on 6 matching bases. Germline lookup yields CDR1 SGHTS and CDR2 YDEGEE. V was pared by 4 bases and J by 7 bases, with 14 bases between. The CDR3 consists of 14 residues. The DNA of the CDR3 is TGTGCCAGCAGCCAGGCAGGGGCCCGTGAAAAACTGTTTTTT. This gives the protein CASSQAGAREKLFF. The full variable domain, rest sourced from reference TRBV5-8 and TRBJ1-4, is EAGVTQSPTHLIKTRGQQATLRCSPISGHTSVYWYQQALGLGLQFLLWYDEGEERNRGNFPPRFSGRQFPNYSSELNVNALELEDSALYLCASSQAGAREKLFFGSGTQLSVL.

The J gene is TRBJ1-5, the V gene TRBV27; D is possibly TRBD1 (6 bases). The germline V gene has CDR1 MNHEY and CDR2 SMNVEV (reference sequence). The V end was cut by 4 bases, the J end by 0 bases, with 10 bases between. The CDR3 runs 15 residues. CDR3 DNA: TGTGCCAGCAGTTGGGGGCACAATAGCAATCAGCCCCAGCATTTT. This codes for CASSWGHNSNQPQHF.

The chain recombines TRBV9 with TRBJ2-2, with no clear D. V lost 0 bases to trimming and J lost 3 bases, with 12 bases between them. The CDR3 runs to 16 residues. Germline CDR1 is SGDLS and CDR2 is YYNGEE. The CDR3 DNA is TGTGCCAGCAGCGTAGGGGCAGGTGGGGACACCGGGGAGCTGTTTTTT. Its translation: CASSVGAGGDTGELFF.

This clonotype was seen many times. The chain is built from TRBV7-6 and TRBJ2-7, with D possibly TRBD1 on 6 matching bases. The germline V and J ends were trimmed by 6 bases and 6 bases, with 18 bases remaining between them. CDR1 SGHVS and CDR2 FNYEAQ come from the germline V gene. The CDR3 runs to 14 residues. The CDR3 bases are TGTGCCAGCAGTTTACAGGGCCAGATCAGCGAGCAGTACTTC. Its protein product is CASSLQGQISEQYF.

In this sample, this clonotype turned up a few times. The rearrangement joins TRBV19 to TRBJ1-2; 9 bases are a match to TRBD1. The CDR3 runs 13 residues. The trim removed 5 bases at V and 7 bases at J, leaving 5 bases unmatched. Germline V gene lookup returns CDR1 LNHDA and CDR2 SQIVND (reference sequence). The CDR3 sequence is CASSPGTGPGYTF. The CDR3 nucleotides are TGTGCCAGTAGTCCCGGGACAGGGCCTGGCTACACCTTC.

V gene TRBV7-9 combines with J gene TRBJ2-2; TRBD1 is a possible D gene (5 bases). CDR3 length: 16 amino acids. Trimming left V 1 base short and J 4 bases short, with 13 bases between. Germline CDR1 is SEHNR and CDR2 is FQNEAQ (reference sequence). As DNA, the CDR3 is TGTGCCAGCAGCTTAGAATCAGGGCCAGCCACCGGGGAGCTGTTTTTT. This gives the protein CASSLESGPATGELFF.

This clonotype occurred a few times. This chain links TRBV12-3 or TRBV12-4 with TRBJ2-1, with D tentatively TRBD2 (6 bases). V was trimmed by 3 bases and J by 6 bases, leaving 12 bases between them. CDR3 length: 14 amino acids. CDR3 in DNA: TGTGCCAGCAGTTTGGGGGGACTGTCCAATGAGCAGTTCTTC. It encodes CASSLGGLSNEQFF.

This clonotype was detected ten times or more. This chain uses TRBV6-1 with TRBJ1-5, with TRBD1 matching over 8 bases. Germline loops: CDR1 MNHNS, CDR2 SASEGT. Trimming removed 7 bases from V and 4 bases from J; junction bases left unmatched: 9. The CDR3 runs to 15 residues. CDR3 DNA: TGTGCCAGCACCGAGGTGGGACAGGTTAATCAGCCCCAGCATTTT. Translating it yields CASTEVGQVNQPQHF.

This chain joins TRBV11-1 and TRBJ1-1; D gene uncertain. V was pared by 1 base and J by 0 bases, with 12 bases between. There are 16 residues in the CDR3. Looked up from germline, CDR1 is SGHAT and CDR2 is FQDESV (reference sequence). The CDR3 spells CASSLDSPGLNTEAFF. CDR3 bases: TGTGCCAGCAGCTTAGACTCCCCAGGCCTGAACACTGAAGCTTTCTTT.

The J gene is TRBJ1-2, the V gene TRBV4-2; the D gene is possibly TRBD1 (5 bases). The length of the CDR3 is 15 residues. Germline values: CDR1 LGHNA, CDR2 YNFKEQ. The ends were cut back, 3 bases at V and 8 bases at J, with 19 bases in the middle. CDR3 DNA: TGTGCCAGCAGCCAGCAAGGGGACCCCTTGCTCGGCTACACCTTC. It specifies CASSQQGDPLLGYTF.

This clonotype came up many times. The chain carries TRBV3-1 and TRBJ2-7; D is perhaps TRBD1 (5 bases). CDR3 length: 14 amino acids. Trimming shortened V by 1 base and J by 3 bases, and 10 bases separated the two germline ends. Germline V lookup: CDR1 LGHDT, CDR2 YNNKEL (reference sequence). CDR3 sequence reads: CASSQVEGDYEQYF. As DNA, the CDR3 is TGTGCCAGCAGCCAAGTTGAAGGGGACTACGAGCAGTACTTC.

In its sample, this clonotype was seen many times. The V gene is TRBV30, the J gene TRBJ1-5; D is unclear. From germline, CDR1 is GTSNPN and CDR2 SVGIG (reference sequence). This CDR3 spans 17 amino acids. V lost 0 bases to trimming and J lost 0 bases, with 15 bases between them. CDR3 protein: CAWSVPPQQSSNQPQHF. In nucleotides, the CDR3 is TGTGCCTGGAGTGTACCCCCTCAACAAAGTAGCAATCAGCCCCAGCATTTT.

CDR3 in amino acids: CASGAGASYEQYF. CDR3 DNA: TGTGCCAGTGGGGCGGGGGCCTCCTACGAGCAGTACTTC. This chain connects TRBV27 to TRBJ2-7, with D perhaps TRBD2 (7 bases). The germline gives CDR1 MNHEY, CDR2 SMNVEV (reference sequence). The CDR3 covers 13 residues. V was trimmed by 9 bases and J by 0 bases, leaving 12 bases between them.